This section outlines one T cell receptor beta chain sequence together with its context. What it binds is unknown. This CDR3 region has 15 residues. The V gene's germline CDR1 is SEHNR and CDR2 FQNEAQ (reference sequence). Trimming took off 4 bases at V and 2 bases at J, with 11 bases between the two ends. The sample is drawn from a study of long-term antiretroviral therapy in people with HIV. Study observations and caveats: Specimen acquisition occurred between the mid-2000s and the late 2010s, potentially under older ART regimens. HIV repertoire CDR3 lengths ranged less widely than those of controls.

Among participants with HIV, every one received treatment in the United States. Survey level was the resolution at which the v3.0 immunoSEQ assay ran. Data came from immunoSEQ multiplex PCR; TCRdb stores just in-frame clones and leaves some out. The sample has 20,000 to 25,000 clones; 80% are singletons. The chain is built from TRBV7-9 and TRBJ1-4; D is unresolved. This TCR derives from a woman younger than 45 with HIV. The sequenced sample was unsorted PBMCs, obtained 2.9 years after starting antiretroviral therapy. CDR3 sequence: CASSSGQRTNEKLFF. As DNA, the CDR3 is TGTGCCAGCAGCTCAGGCCAGAGGACTAATGAAAAACTGTTTTTT.